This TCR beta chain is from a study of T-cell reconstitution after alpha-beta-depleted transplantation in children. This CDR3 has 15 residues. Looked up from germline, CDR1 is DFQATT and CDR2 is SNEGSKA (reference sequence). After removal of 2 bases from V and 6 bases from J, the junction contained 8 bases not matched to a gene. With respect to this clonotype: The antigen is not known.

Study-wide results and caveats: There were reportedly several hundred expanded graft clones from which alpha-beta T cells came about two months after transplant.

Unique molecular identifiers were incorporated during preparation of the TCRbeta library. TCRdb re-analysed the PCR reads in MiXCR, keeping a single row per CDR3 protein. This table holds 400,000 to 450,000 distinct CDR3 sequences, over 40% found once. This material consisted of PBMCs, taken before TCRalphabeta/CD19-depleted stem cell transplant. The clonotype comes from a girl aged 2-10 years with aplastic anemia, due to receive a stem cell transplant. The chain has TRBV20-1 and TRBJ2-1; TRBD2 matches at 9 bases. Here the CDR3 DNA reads TGCAGTGCTAGAATTATTAGCGGGAGAATCAATGAGCAGTTCTTC. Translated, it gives CSARIISGRINEQFF.